Shown below are 27 T cell receptor beta chains from a single sample sequenced in a study of monozygotic twins with cystic fibrosis. The repertoire was sequenced with immunoSEQ multiplex PCR; TCRdb's copy has only in-frame clones and lacks some. The data contain 32,000 or so clones, 80% to 95% of them singletons. Sample: blood. All receptors derive from a girl aged 2-10 years with cystic fibrosis.

This chain uses TRBV5-1 with TRBJ1-3, with 8 bases identical to TRBD1. This CDR3 is built from 14 residues. Germline loops: CDR1 SGHRS, CDR2 YFSETQ. J lost 7 bases, V lost 3 bases, and 6 bases had no gene match. Written as DNA, the CDR3 is TGCGCCAGCAGCTCCACAGGGGGGTCGAACACCATATATTTT. Amino acids: CASSSTGGSNTIYF.

The chain links TRBV2 to TRBJ2-5, with TRBD2 identical over 8 bases. Per the germline V gene, CDR1 is SNHLY and CDR2 is FYNNEI. This CDR3 is 16 amino acids long. The J segment lost 1 base and the V segment lost 6 bases, leaving 10 bases of the junction unmatched. CDR3 nucleotide sequence: TGTGCCAGCAGCGAGCGGGGGAGAAGACTCCAAGAGACCCAGTACTTC. It is translated as CASSERGRRLQETQYF.

A word on this clone: At one boundary the junction diverges from the germline segment, which might be a read error. The chain is built from TRBV6-1 and TRBJ2-1; TRBD2 matches at 12 bases. From germline, CDR1 is MNHNS and CDR2 SASEGT. The CDR3 loop spans 18 amino acids. This CDR3 is CASREGLAGSGSYNEQFF. The CDR3 DNA reads TGTGCCAGCAGGGAAGGACTAGCGGGAAGTGGCTCCTACAATGAGCAGTTCTTC.

The chain combines TRBV5-1 with TRBJ2-3, with 9 bases matching TRBD2. Germline trimming cut 7 bases from V and 2 bases from J; bases unmatched to any gene: 8. Germline CDR1 is SGHRS and CDR2 is YFSETQ. The CDR3 is made up of 15 amino acids. The CDR3 coding sequence is TGCGCCAGCCAAAGCGCGGGAGGGGCCACAGATACGCAGTATTTT. Amino acid sequence: CASQSAGGATDTQYF.

V and J are TRBV7-2 and TRBJ2-7, with D possibly TRBD2 on 5 matching bases. The CDR3 is 13 residues long. Germline V gene data show CDR1 as SGHTA and CDR2 as FQGNSA. Deletions cut 5 bases from V and 6 bases from J, with 14 bases between. The CDR3 DNA is TGTGCCAGCAGCCCTCAATACGGAGGCGAGCAGTACTTC. It yields the protein CASSPQYGGEQYF.

The gene calls are TRBV29-1 and TRBJ2-7; no firm D call. Germline V CDR1 and CDR2: SQVTM, ANQGSEA. The germline V and J ends were trimmed by 4 bases and 0 bases, with 7 bases remaining between them. There are 12 residues in the CDR3. CDR3 sequence (DNA): TGCAGCGTTGGGTTAAGCTCCTACGAGCAGTACTTC. It encodes CSVGLSSYEQYF.

As DNA, the CDR3 is TGTGCCATCAAATCCACTGTCCCGGGAGACTATGGCTACACCTTC. Translated: CAIKSTVPGDYGYTF. V and J are TRBV10-3 and TRBJ1-2; D not certain. The CDR3 consists of 15 residues. Germline CDR1 reads ENHRY; CDR2 reads SYGVKD. The germline V and J ends were trimmed by 7 bases and 3 bases, with 18 bases remaining between them.

The V and J genes are TRBV9 and TRBJ1-3; D not certain. The germline CDR1 and CDR2 sequences are SGDLS and YYNGEE. This CDR3 contains 17 residues. The V and J ends lost 2 bases and 0 bases respectively, with 15 bases between them. Here the CDR3 DNA reads TGTGCCAGCAGCGTCCAGTCCCGCTCAGGCTCTGGAAACACCATATATTTT. It encodes CASSVQSRSGSGNTIYF. Drawing the rest from reference TRBV9 and TRBJ1-3, the complete variable domain is DSGVTQTPKHLITATGQRVTLRCSPRSGDLSVYWYQQSLDQGLQFLIQYYNGEERAKGNILERFSAQQFPDLHSELNLSSLELGDSALYFCASSVQSRSGSGNTIYFGEGSWLTVV.

The chain carries TRBV4-1 and TRBJ1-3, with D possibly matching TRBD1 (6 bases). The V gene lost 0 bases and the J gene lost 0 bases, with 12 bases spanning the gap. Germline CDR1 is MGHRA and CDR2 is YSYEKL. The CDR3 is 17 residues long. The CDR3 here is CASSQEAGADSGNTIYF. The CDR3 DNA reads TGCGCCAGCAGCCAAGAAGCGGGGGCCGACTCTGGAAACACCATATATTTT.

The J gene is TRBJ2-5, the V gene TRBV4-3, with D uncertain. Germline values: CDR1 LGHNA, CDR2 YSLEER. Trimming took off 0 bases at V and 2 bases at J, with 10 bases between the two ends. The length of the CDR3 is 15 residues. In DNA form, the CDR3 reads TGCGCCAGCAGCCAAGATCGAACAGTACAAGAGACCCAGTACTTC. Translating it yields CASSQDRTVQETQYF.

The chain links TRBV28 to TRBJ2-3; maybe TRBD1 (5 bases). V lost 8 bases, J lost 4 bases, and 13 bases lay in between. The CDR3 extends over 13 amino acids. CDR1 MDHEN and CDR2 SYDVKM come from the germline V gene. CDR3 amino acids: CASQVQGPDTQYF. In nucleotides, the CDR3 is TGTGCCAGCCAGGTTCAGGGCCCAGATACGCAGTATTTT.

The chain uses TRBV28 and TRBJ2-7; maybe TRBD2 (5 bases). The germline CDR1 and CDR2 sequences are MDHEN and SYDVKM. The V gene lost 6 bases and the J gene lost 5 bases, with 17 bases spanning the gap. This CDR3 region has 14 residues. CDR3: CASRLMTGKDEQYF. The CDR3 nucleotides read TGTGCCAGCAGACTTATGACGGGGAAAGACGAGCAGTACTTC.

The chain has TRBV19 and TRBJ2-3; no firm D call. The V end lost 3 bases, the J end lost 3 bases, and 10 bases lay between the germline ends. The CDR3 runs to 14 residues. Germline assignment: CDR1 LNHDA and CDR2 SQIVND (reference sequence). The CDR3 reads CASSIPYRTDTQYF. CDR3 coding DNA: TGTGCCAGTAGTATCCCGTACCGGACAGATACGCAGTATTTT.

The chain links TRBV6-6 to TRBJ1-1; D is undetermined. Germline V lookup: CDR1 MNHNY, CDR2 SVGAGI (reference sequence). This CDR3 is 15 amino acids long. Deletions cut 6 bases from V and 2 bases from J, with 16 bases between. The CDR3 spells CASRPGRSGNTEAFF. The DNA of the CDR3 is TGTGCCAGCAGACCTGGACGGTCGGGTAACACTGAAGCTTTCTTT.

The chain uses TRBV5-6 and TRBJ2-5; the D gene is possibly TRBD2 (5 bases). The germline V gene encodes CDR1 SGHDT and CDR2 YYEEEE. The V gene lost 0 bases and the J gene lost 3 bases, with 12 bases spanning the gap. The CDR3 has 15 amino acids. The CDR3 reads CASSLVRDGEETQYF. In DNA form, the CDR3 reads TGTGCCAGCAGCTTGGTTCGGGATGGGGAAGAGACCCAGTACTTC.

The chain links TRBV14 to TRBJ2-1, with D perhaps TRBD2 (6 bases). CDR1 is SGHDN, CDR2 FVKESK, per germline. CDR3 size: 14 residues. Trimming stripped 4 bases from V and 4 bases from J, with 11 bases between. In nucleotides, the CDR3 is TGTGCCAGCAGCCCCTTAGCGGCGTACAATGAGCAGTTCTTC. The encoded protein is CASSPLAAYNEQFF.

This chain connects TRBV7-8 to TRBJ1-4; D is perhaps TRBD1 (6 bases). The CDR3 extends over 16 amino acids. V was clipped by 5 bases and J by 7 bases, with 20 bases between them. Germline loops: CDR1 SGHVS, CDR2 FQNEAQ. This CDR3 is CASSHPTGADGEKLFF. In DNA form, the CDR3 reads TGTGCCAGCAGCCACCCAACGGGGGCGGACGGTGAAAAACTGTTTTTT.

Written as DNA, the CDR3 is TGCGCCAGCAGCCAAGGGACACGGAACACTGAAGCTTTCTTT. Encoded protein: CASSQGTRNTEAFF. The V call is TRBV4-3, the J call TRBJ1-1, with TRBD1 as a possible D gene (5 bases). The length of the CDR3 is 14 residues. V was cut by 1 base and J by 1 base, with 7 bases left in between. Germline V lookup: CDR1 LGHNA, CDR2 YSLEER.

CDR3 DNA: TGTGCCAGTACATGGACAGGGGGCGGAAACACTGAAGCTTTCTTT. Protein product: CASTWTGGGNTEAFF. This chain links TRBV19 with TRBJ1-1; 11 nucleotides align to TRBD1. The junction had 6 bases not matched to a gene; V was cut back by 7 bases and J by 2 bases. This CDR3 comprises 15 residues. Per the germline V gene, CDR1 is LNHDA and CDR2 is SQIVND (reference sequence).

This chain connects TRBV12-5 to TRBJ1-1, with 8 positions matching TRBD1. V was clipped by 1 base and J by 1 base; unmatched bases: 5. Germline CDR1 is LGHNT and CDR2 is FRNRAP. The CDR3 consists of 16 residues. The CDR3 region is CASGLDTGGTNTEAFF. As DNA, the CDR3 is TGTGCTAGTGGTTTGGACACAGGGGGGACGAACACTGAAGCTTTCTTT.

The CDR3: CASNEGANQPQHF. In nucleotides, the CDR3 is TGTGCCAGCAATGAGGGGGCAAATCAGCCCCAGCATTTT. The rearrangement uses TRBV2 and TRBJ1-5; 7 nucleotides agree with TRBD1. This CDR3 has 13 amino acids. The V gene's germline CDR1 is SNHLY and CDR2 FYNNEI. The V gene end was trimmed by 7 bases and the J gene end by 4 bases; junction bases not matched to a gene: 4.

This chain joins TRBV6-6 and TRBJ1-3, with D maybe TRBD1 (6 bases). V was trimmed by 0 bases and J by 3 bases, leaving 12 bases between them. This CDR3 has 16 residues. Germline V gene sequence: CDR1 MNHNY, CDR2 SVGAGI (reference sequence). CDR3 loop: CASSYSTGGRGNTIYF. The CDR3 coding sequence is TGTGCCAGCAGTTACTCGACGGGGGGGCGTGGAAACACCATATATTTT.

The J gene is TRBJ1-2, the V gene TRBV6-1, with D perhaps matching TRBD1 (5 bases). This CDR3 is 15 amino acids long. V was cut by 5 bases and J by 3 bases, with 16 bases left in between. In germline, CDR1 is MNHNS, CDR2 SASEGT. Here the CDR3 reads CASSTGTLPDYGYTF. The DNA for the CDR3 is TGTGCCAGCAGTACCGGGACCCTCCCGGACTATGGCTACACCTTC.

The chain recombines TRBV7-8 with TRBJ2-2; D remains unclear. V lost 5 bases, J lost 7 bases, and 5 bases lay in between. The germline V gene has CDR1 SGHVS and CDR2 FQNEAQ. This CDR3 is 11 amino acids long. CDR3 DNA: TGTGCCAGCAGCCCCTTCGGGGAGCTGTTTTTT. Translated, it gives CASSPFGELFF.

This clone was detected a few times. CDR3 coding DNA: TGTGCCAGCAGTCAGGGGGAGAACACTGAAGCTTTCTTT. Its protein product is CASSQGENTEAFF. The V gene is TRBV2, the J gene TRBJ1-1, with TRBD1 identical over 7 bases. The CDR3 runs 13 residues. Germline V gene sequence: CDR1 SNHLY, CDR2 FYNNEI. Trimming removed 5 bases from V and 1 base from J; junction bases left unmatched: 1.

This clone has just one count. CDR3 region: CASSQNIGLAGPRGTDTQYF. The CDR3 region has the DNA TGTGCCAGCAGCCAAAACATTGGACTAGCGGGGCCGAGGGGCACAGATACGCAGTATTTT. V is TRBV4-2 and J is TRBJ2-3; 12 bases line up with TRBD2. Germline lookup yields CDR1 LGHNA and CDR2 YNFKEQ. The CDR3 extends over 20 amino acids. V lost 2 bases, J lost 1 base, and 13 bases stayed unmatched.

This clone has a single count. V gene TRBV30 combines with J gene TRBJ1-6; TRBD1 is a possible D gene (5 bases). This CDR3 is 13 amino acids long. V was pared by 2 bases and J by 7 bases, with 9 bases between. Germline CDR1 GTSNPN, CDR2 SVGIG (reference sequence). The CDR3 nucleotides read TGTGCCTGGAGTCCATGGACAAATTCACCCCTCCACTTT. It specifies CAWSPWTNSPLHF.